These 26 T cell receptor beta chains originate from one sample sequenced in a study of blood T cell repertoires in COVID-19. The repertoire was sequenced with immunoSEQ multiplex PCR; TCRdb's copy has only in-frame clones and lacks some. The data contain approximately 76,000 clones, roughly nine tenths of them singletons. Sequenced input: peripheral blood. Every receptor here comes from a man younger than 40 with acute or convalescent COVID-19.

This rearrangement joins TRBV24-1 to TRBJ2-2; D may be TRBD2 (6 bases). Trimming removed 9 bases at V and 7 bases at J, with 11 bases between. Germline CDR1 and CDR2: KGHDR and SFDVKD. The CDR3 is 12 amino acids. As DNA, the CDR3 is TGTGCCACCCAGATGGAGGGCGGGGAGCTGTTTTTT. Translation gives CATQMEGGELFF.

The J gene is TRBJ2-3, the V gene TRBV18, with D perhaps matching TRBD1 (7 bases). V was shortened by 2 bases and J by 8 bases, with 17 bases between the two germline ends. The CDR3 is 15 residues long. Germline loops: CDR1 KGHSH, CDR2 LQKENI. CDR3 bases: TGTGCCAGCTCACCAGTGGAGGGGGCGCGCCTTACGCAGTATTTT. This encodes CASSPVEGARLTQYF.

This chain links TRBV9 with TRBJ2-3, with TRBD2 matching 10 bases. The germline V gene encodes CDR1 SGDLS and CDR2 YYNGEE. V dropped 4 bases and J dropped 5; count of bases not matched to a gene: 19. CDR3 length: 19 amino acids. CDR3 sequence: CASSPQRTSGRFHLDTQYF. CDR3 sequence (DNA): TGTGCCAGCAGCCCCCAACGGACTAGCGGCCGTTTCCATTTAGATACGCAGTATTTT. Full variable domain (rest looked up from reference TRBV9 and TRBJ2-3): DSGVTQTPKHLITATGQRVTLRCSPRSGDLSVYWYQQSLDQGLQFLIQYYNGEERAKGNILERFSAQQFPDLHSELNLSSLELGDSALYFCASSPQRTSGRFHLDTQYFGPGTRLTVL.

The chain couples TRBV15 to TRBJ2-2; possible D gene TRBD1, 8 bases. Germline V CDR1 and CDR2: LNHNV, YYDKDF (reference sequence). The CDR3 runs to 14 residues. The V and J ends lost 5 bases and 6 bases respectively, with 13 bases between them. CDR3 nucleotide sequence: TGTGCCACCAGCGTAACAGGGGGGGCCGGGGAGCTGTTTTTT. Protein product: CATSVTGGAGELFF.

This rearrangement joins TRBV27 to TRBJ2-7; 7 bases line up with TRBD2. The CDR3 sequence is 14 residues long. With V trimmed by 6 bases and J by 5 bases, 10 bases remained unmatched. The V gene's germline CDR1 is MNHEY and CDR2 SMNVEV (reference sequence). The CDR3 sequence: CASRPLAGAHEQYF. DNA for the CDR3: TGTGCCAGCAGACCCTTGGCGGGAGCCCACGAGCAGTACTTC.

The table lists this clone with a count of one. The V gene is TRBV29-1, the J gene TRBJ2-1, with D possibly being TRBD2 (5 bases). V lost 4 bases, J lost 3 bases, and 10 bases lay in between. This CDR3 has 13 residues. Germline lookup yields CDR1 SQVTM and CDR2 ANQGSEA. As DNA, the CDR3 is TGCAGCGTTGCGAAGCGGAGCTACAATGAGCAGTTCTTC. Its protein product is CSVAKRSYNEQFF.

J is TRBJ2-2 and V is TRBV6-6, with 7 bases identical to TRBD2. This CDR3 contains 15 residues. J was trimmed by 5 bases and V by 5 bases; bases with no gene match: 8. The germline CDR1 and CDR2 sequences are MNHNY and SVGAGI (reference sequence). CDR3 bases: TGTGCCAGCAGTCCGCGGGAGTTGTGGACCGGGGAGCTGTTTTTT. It specifies CASSPRELWTGELFF.

The table lists this clone with a few counts. The J gene is TRBJ2-3, the V gene TRBV28; 7 nucleotides match TRBD2. The CDR3 covers 14 residues. Unmatched junction bases numbered 9, after V lost 8 bases and J lost 4 bases. Germline V gene data show CDR1 as MDHEN and CDR2 as SYDVKM. The CDR3 DNA is TGTGCCAGCGTATGGGCGGGAGCGGCAGATACGCAGTATTTT. This encodes CASVWAGAADTQYF.

The gene calls are TRBV3-1 (or the pseudogene TRBV3-2) and TRBJ2-5; weak D call: TRBD2 (5 bases). The germline CDR1 and CDR2 sequences are LGHDT and YNNKEL (reference sequence). This CDR3 region has 14 residues. Trimming left V 1 base short and J 2 bases short, with 8 bases between. The CDR3 sequence: CASSQGPGQETQYF. As DNA, the CDR3 is TGTGCCAGCAGCCAAGGGCCGGGGCAAGAGACCCAGTACTTC.

The chain combines TRBV27 with TRBJ1-5, with D perhaps matching TRBD1 (5 bases). Trimming left V 5 bases short and J 6 bases short, with 14 bases between. This CDR3 region has 14 residues. Germline loops: CDR1 MNHEY, CDR2 SMNVEV (reference sequence). The CDR3, as DNA: TGTGCCAGCAGTCCAGGGTTCCCGTCTCAGCCCCAGCATTTT. This sequence encodes CASSPGFPSQPQHF.

This chain connects TRBV11-2 to TRBJ2-7, with a tentative D call TRBD1 (5 bases). The V gene's germline CDR1 is SGHAT and CDR2 FQNNGV. CDR3 size: 14 residues. Trimming removed 6 bases at V and 0 bases at J, with 12 bases between. The chain's CDR3 is CASSWQGSSYEQYF. Written as DNA, the CDR3 is TGTGCCAGCAGTTGGCAGGGAAGCTCCTACGAGCAGTACTTC.

The V and J genes are TRBV19 and TRBJ2-5; weak D call: TRBD1 (6 bases). Trimming removed 4 bases at V and 0 bases at J, with 15 bases between. CDR3 length: 16 residues. Per the germline V gene, CDR1 is LNHDA and CDR2 is SQIVND (reference sequence). The CDR3 DNA reads as TGTGCCAGTAGTAAAGGGACAAATGCGTACCAAGAGACCCAGTACTTC. Protein: CASSKGTNAYQETQYF.

The V call is TRBV28, the J call TRBJ2-3; 9 nucleotides agree with TRBD2. The CDR3 loop spans 15 amino acids. Germline V gives CDR1 MDHEN, CDR2 SYDVKM. V lost 4 bases, J lost 4 bases, and 6 bases stayed unmatched. The CDR3 sequence: CASSSLAGDADTQYF. As DNA, the CDR3 is TGTGCCAGCAGTTCATTAGCGGGAGATGCAGATACGCAGTATTTT. Combining the CDR3 with reference TRBV28 and TRBJ2-3 gives the whole variable domain DVKVTQSSRYLVKRTGEKVFLECVQDMDHENMFWYRQDPGLGLRLIYFSYDVKMKEKGDIPEGYSVSREKKERFSLILESASTNQTSMYLCASSSLAGDADTQYFGPGTRLTVL.

The chain joins TRBV25-1 to TRBJ2-1; TRBD1 is a possible D gene (5 bases). V lost 4 bases, J lost 3 bases, and 19 bases lay in between. The germline gives CDR1 MGHDK, CDR2 SYGVNS. This CDR3 has 17 residues. The CDR3 spells CASSAQGGLDSYNEQFF. CDR3 nucleotide sequence: TGTGCCAGCAGTGCCCAAGGCGGCCTAGACAGCTACAATGAGCAGTTCTTC.

The chain carries TRBV11-2 and TRBJ2-2; 7 positions match TRBD2. CDR1 and CDR2 (germline): SGHAT, FQNNGV. This CDR3 spans 16 amino acids. Trimming removed 6 bases from V and 2 bases from J; junction bases left unmatched: 9. The CDR3: CASSGWEGSNTGELFF. CDR3 DNA sequence: TGTGCCAGCAGTGGGTGGGAGGGTTCAAACACCGGGGAGCTGTTTTTT.

The chain is built from TRBV28 and TRBJ2-7; TRBD2 matches at 7 bases. The CDR3 covers 12 residues. V gave up 10 bases and J gave up 7 bases; unmatched junction bases: 10. In germline, CDR1 is MDHEN, CDR2 SYDVKM. The CDR3 is CAIQSGVGEQYF. Written as DNA, the CDR3 is TGTGCCATCCAAAGCGGGGTGGGAGAGCAGTACTTC.

The V call is TRBV28, the J call TRBJ1-2; D unresolved. V was trimmed by 4 bases and J by 4 bases, leaving 13 bases between them. The CDR3 has 14 residues. Germline V gene data show CDR1 as MDHEN and CDR2 as SYDVKM. The chain's CDR3 is CASSSPGAPYGYTF. The CDR3 coding sequence is TGTGCCAGCAGTTCCCCGGGAGCGCCCTATGGCTACACCTTC.

The CDR3 loop reads CASGTGDTQYF. The CDR3 DNA reads TGTGCCAGCGGTACGGGAGATACGCAGTATTTT. This sequence joins TRBV6-4 and TRBJ2-3; D remains unclear. Germline CDR1 is MRHNA and CDR2 is SNTAGT. The CDR3 is made up of 11 amino acids. Trimming shortened V by 8 bases and J by 5 bases, and 8 bases separated the two germline ends.

V and J are TRBV12-3 or TRBV12-4 and TRBJ1-4, with D unresolved. V was clipped by 8 bases and J by 10 bases, with 14 bases between them. There are 12 residues in the CDR3. For the CDR3, the DNA is TGTGCCAGCTCCCTCATGGAGGGAAAACTGTTTTTT. This translates into CASSLMEGKLFF.

This clone was observed once. The genes are TRBV3-1 (or the pseudogene TRBV3-2) and TRBJ1-6; no definite D call. The germline V gene has CDR1 LGHDT and CDR2 YNNKEL (reference sequence). Trimming stripped 2 bases from V and 11 bases from J, with 7 bases between. CDR3 length equals 12 residues. Written as DNA, the CDR3 is TGTGCCAGCAGCCAATCGCGGCCACCCCTCCACTTT. Amino acid sequence: CASSQSRPPLHF.

The chain carries TRBV5-8 and TRBJ2-4; D not certain. The germline V gene encodes CDR1 SGHTS and CDR2 YDEGEE. CDR3 length: 15 amino acids. Trimming shortened V by 4 bases and J by 1 base, and 12 bases separated the two germline ends. CDR3 sequence (DNA): TGTGCCAGCAGCAAATACAATTATGCCAAAAACATTCAGTACTTC. Translation gives CASSKYNYAKNIQYF.

V usage is TRBV7-9 and J usage is TRBJ2-5; D is perhaps TRBD2 (5 bases). Germline assignment: CDR1 SEHNR and CDR2 FQNEAQ (reference sequence). The CDR3 has 12 residues. The V end lost 7 bases, the J end lost 4 bases, and 10 bases lay between the germline ends. CDR3 in DNA: TGTGCCAGCACCATCGGGGTAGAGACCCAGTACTTC. It specifies CASTIGVETQYF.

The V and J genes are TRBV7-8 and TRBJ2-1, with TRBD2 matching over 10 bases. The trim removed 4 bases at V and 6 bases at J, leaving 12 bases unmatched. The CDR3 is 17 residues long. Germline V CDR1 and CDR2: SGHVS, FQNEAQ. CDR3 DNA: TGTGCCAGCAGCTCCCGGTATGCTAGCGGGAGAGGCAATGAGCAGTTCTTC. Translation gives CASSSRYASGRGNEQFF. The variable domain in full, completed from reference TRBV7-8 and TRBJ2-1, reads GAGVSQSPRYKVAKRGQDVALRCDPISGHVSLFWYQQALGQGPEFLTYFQNEAQLDKSGLPSDRFFAERPEGSVSTLKIQRTQQEDSAVYLCASSSRYASGRGNEQFFGPGTRLTVL.

This chain links TRBV5-4 with TRBJ2-7; D is possibly TRBD2 (5 bases). This CDR3 contains 13 residues. Germline V gene sequence: CDR1 SGHNT, CDR2 YYREEE (reference sequence). Trimming left V 4 bases short and J 4 bases short, with 12 bases between. In DNA, the CDR3 is TGTGCCAGCAGCAGCGGAAAGGGATACGAGCAGTACTTC. Translation gives CASSSGKGYEQYF.

The chain links TRBV30 to TRBJ2-2; 7 bases are a match to TRBD1. CDR3 length: 14 amino acids. Germline V lookup: CDR1 GTSNPN, CDR2 SVGIG (reference sequence). The V gene end was trimmed by 3 bases and the J gene end by 8 bases; junction bases not matched to a gene: 9. CDR3 sequence reads: CAWSRGRGPGELFF. The CDR3 DNA is TGTGCCTGGAGCCGCGGAAGGGGGCCGGGGGAGCTGTTTTTT.

The V and J genes are TRBV21-1 and TRBJ2-3; no DNA check was done on the table's D call, TRBD2. TRBV21-1 is recorded as a pseudogene. The CDR3 loop spans 14 amino acids. CDR3 nucleotides: TGTGCCAGCAGCAATCGGGACTCAAGTGATACGCAGTATTTT. Translated: CASSNRDSSDTQYF.